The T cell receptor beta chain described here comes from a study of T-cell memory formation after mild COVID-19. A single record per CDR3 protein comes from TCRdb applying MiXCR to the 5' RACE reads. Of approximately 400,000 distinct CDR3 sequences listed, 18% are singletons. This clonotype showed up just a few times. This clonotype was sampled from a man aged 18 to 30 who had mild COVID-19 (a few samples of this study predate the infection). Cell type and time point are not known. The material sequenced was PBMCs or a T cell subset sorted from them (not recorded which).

The CDR3 DNA is TGTGCCAGCAGCGAGGGCTCTCCCTACAATGAGCAGTTCTTC. This gives the protein CASSEGSPYNEQFF. V and J are TRBV9 and TRBJ2-1, with D unclear. This CDR3 has 14 residues. V was clipped by 3 bases and J by 2 bases, with 9 bases between them. In germline, CDR1 is SGDLS, CDR2 YYNGEE. Looking up the rest from reference TRBV9 and TRBJ2-1 gives the full variable domain: DSGVTQTPKHLITATGQRVTLRCSPRSGDLSVYWYQQSLDQGLQFLIQYYNGEERAKGNILERFSAQQFPDLHSELNLSSLELGDSALYFCASSEGSPYNEQFFGPGTRLTVL.